The clone carrying this T cell receptor (beta chain) was counted ten times or more. This record comes from a study of regulatory T cells in long-lasting Graves disease. With iRepertoire HTBI primers and Arm-PCR of CDR3 regions, TCR beta libraries were built. TCRdb reprocessed the multiplex PCR reads via MiXCR and lists one record per CDR3 protein. In the table there are about 540,000 distinct CDR3 sequences, around an eighth of which are singletons. Indicated time point: newly diagnosed GD, antithyroid drugs for less than 3 months. Generation of the TCR library employed RNA extracted from PBMCs. There are 15 residues in the CDR3. The germline CDR1 and CDR2 sequences are ENHRY and SYGVKD. Trimming removed 2 bases from V and 3 bases from J; junction bases left unmatched: 3. The same data also went into a second study, on T cells in Graves' hyperthyroidism and ophthalmopathy. This second report adds: A first-round RT-PCR of the TCR CDR3 used the HTBI primer set. Appearing also in blood were most of the thyroid clonotypes expanded above 0.001.

Sequenced here: peripheral blood mononuclear cells (PBMCs), sampled at new diagnosis, from a patient treated with antithyroid drugs. The V call is TRBV10-3, the J call TRBJ2-7; the match to TRBD2 covers 11 bases. The receptor comes from a man aged 25-45 years with Graves disease. The CDR3 spells CAISETSGSHYEQYF. CDR3 nucleotide sequence: TGTGCCATCAGTGAGACTAGCGGGAGCCACTACGAGCAGTACTTC.